The table lists the clone carrying this T cell receptor beta chain with many counts. The data stem from a study of neurological immune-mediated disorders. The CDR3 length is 14 residues. The V gene's germline CDR1 is SEHNR and CDR2 FQNEAQ (reference sequence). V lost 6 bases, J lost 0 bases, and 11 bases lay in between. Noted time point: longitudinal time-point 2. Unsorted libraries were generated from 2 million PBMCs held at -80 degrees C. Synthesis of cDNA was accomplished via 5'RACE employing 10-nucleotide random UMIs. TCRdb ran MiXCR on the 5' RACE reads and lists one entry per CDR3 protein. Counted here are 100,000 or so distinct CDR3 sequences, about 13% occurring once; the ten biggest clones make up just under 5%.

Sequencing input: PBMCs. The chain combines TRBV7-9 with TRBJ1-1, with a possible D match to TRBD1 (6 bases). The receptor's source is a female donor with HTLV-1-associated myelopathy (HAM/TSP). For the CDR3, the DNA is TGTGCCAGCAGGCGGACAGACATGAACACTGAAGCTTTCTTT. Its protein is CASRRTDMNTEAFF.